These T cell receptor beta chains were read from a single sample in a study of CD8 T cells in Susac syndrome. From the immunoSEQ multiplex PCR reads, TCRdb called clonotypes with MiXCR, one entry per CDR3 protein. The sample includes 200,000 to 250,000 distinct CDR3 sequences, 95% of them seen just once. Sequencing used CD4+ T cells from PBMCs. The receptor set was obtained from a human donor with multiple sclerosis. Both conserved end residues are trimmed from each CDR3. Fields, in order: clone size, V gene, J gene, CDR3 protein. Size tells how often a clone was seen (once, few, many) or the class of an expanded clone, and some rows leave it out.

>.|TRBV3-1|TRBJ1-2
ASSQGRAGLGYGYT
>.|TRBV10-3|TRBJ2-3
AIGFLGFDSTDTQY
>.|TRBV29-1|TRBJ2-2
SVKRNIQGTGELF
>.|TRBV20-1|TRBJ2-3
SARVAGVQDTQY
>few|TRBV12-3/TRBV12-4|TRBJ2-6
ASSFFGANVLT
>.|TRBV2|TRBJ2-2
ASSGTGRNGELF
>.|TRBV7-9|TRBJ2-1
ASSLIGIVNEQF
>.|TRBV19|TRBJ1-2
ASSTVTNYGYT
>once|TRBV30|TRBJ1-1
AWMFRQGTAF
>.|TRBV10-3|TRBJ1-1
AITLDGMNTEAF
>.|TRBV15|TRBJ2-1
ATSRRVTGYNEQF
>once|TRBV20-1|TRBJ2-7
SADGSGASQQY
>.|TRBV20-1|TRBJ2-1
SARIGRGGRAF
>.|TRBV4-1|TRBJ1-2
ASSHPDRVNYGYT
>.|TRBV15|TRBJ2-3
ATSRDQDTQY
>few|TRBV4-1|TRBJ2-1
ASSQDRGRDEQF
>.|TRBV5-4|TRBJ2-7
ASSLPGLASEQY
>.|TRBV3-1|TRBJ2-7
ASSGRAVYEQY
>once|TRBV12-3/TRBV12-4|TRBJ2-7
ASSLSWRGAAYEQY
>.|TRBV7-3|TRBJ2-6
ASSSSPYRFGANVLT
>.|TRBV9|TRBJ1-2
ASSIQDVANYGYT
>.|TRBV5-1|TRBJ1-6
ASSLDSGGRGSLH
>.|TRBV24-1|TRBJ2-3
ATSESGGGTDTQY
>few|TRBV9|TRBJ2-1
ASSLSGGGNEQF
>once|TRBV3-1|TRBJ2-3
ASSQNMLAADTQY
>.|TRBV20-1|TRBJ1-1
SARDLSEAF
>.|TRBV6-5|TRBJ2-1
ASSSRGGSATNEQF
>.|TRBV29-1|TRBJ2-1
SVIVAPSYNEQF
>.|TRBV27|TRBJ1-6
ASNPRPLSYNSPLH
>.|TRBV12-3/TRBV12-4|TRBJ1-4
ASTPVGGLSVGEKLF
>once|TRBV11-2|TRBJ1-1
ASSQAYEAF
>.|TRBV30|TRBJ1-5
AWSVQGGGSPQH
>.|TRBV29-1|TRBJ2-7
SVESGISYEQY
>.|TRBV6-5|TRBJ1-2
ASSYRQGNYGYT
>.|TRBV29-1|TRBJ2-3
SVVSPDTQY
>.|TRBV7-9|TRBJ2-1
ASSLGSSGKNEQF
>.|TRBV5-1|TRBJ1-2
ASSSTGGHYGYT
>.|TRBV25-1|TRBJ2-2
ASSEPGRGNTGELF
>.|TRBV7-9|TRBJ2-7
ASSLKGFYEQY
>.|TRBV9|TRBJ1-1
ASSVAPGTLNTEAF
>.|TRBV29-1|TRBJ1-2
SVAFTDRVT
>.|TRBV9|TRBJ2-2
ASSGRDTYTGELF